The rows below give T cell receptor beta chains drawn from one sample of a study of T-cell memory formation after mild COVID-19. TCRdb reanalysed the 5' RACE reads using MiXCR and keeps one entry per CDR3 protein. This table has roughly 480,000 distinct CDR3 sequences, about 23% appearing once. The source material was PBMCs or a T cell subset sorted from them (not recorded which). These receptors were taken from an adult woman who had mild COVID-19 (a few samples of this study predate the infection). Cell type and time point are not known. The CDR3 runs from the conserved cysteine through the conserved F or W. Each record gives: J gene, clone size, V gene, D gene, CDR3 DNA, CDR3 protein. A D gene is named only where the DNA matches it firmly. Clone sizes are given selectively: once, few, many, or a class where the clone is expanded.

TRBJ1-1 NA TRBV13 TRBD1 TGTGCCAGCAGCTTCCAGACAGGGAAAGCTTTCTTT CASSFQTGKAFF
TRBJ2-3 NA TRBV5-5 TRBD2 TGTGCCAGCAGCCGGACTAGCGGGAGGTTTAGCACAGATACGCAGTATTTT CASSRTSGRFSTDTQYF
TRBJ2-2 NA TRBV18 TRBD1 TGTGCCAGCTCACGGTCGGGACAGGGAAACACCGGGGAGCTGTTTTTT CASSRSGQGNTGELFF
TRBJ2-5 NA TRBV5-4 TRBD2 TGTGCCACCAGGGAGAGCGGGGGGAGGGAGACCCAGTACTTC CATRESGGRETQYF
TRBJ2-7 NA TRBV12-3/TRBV12-4 TRBD1 TGTGCCAGCAGTTTCTTACAGGGGGCCGAGCAGTACTTC CASSFLQGAEQYF
TRBJ1-2 NA TRBV4-1 NA TGCGCCAGCAGCCAAGAAGCCAGGGTGGGGGACTATGGCTACACCTTC CASSQEARVGDYGYTF
TRBJ2-5 NA TRBV9 NA TGTGCCAGCGGGGGGGCCGAGGAGACCCAGTACTTC CASGGAEETQYF
TRBJ2-7 NA TRBV9 NA TGTGCCAGCAGCGTAGCTACAGGGAGCTCCTACGAGCAGTACTTC CASSVATGSSYEQYF
TRBJ1-6 NA TRBV5-1 NA TGCGCCAGCAGCTACGTCGTCTCTGGGTCACCCCTCCACTTT CASSYVVSGSPLHF
TRBJ2-3 NA TRBV7-9 TRBD2 TGTGCCAGCAGCCCCAGCCGGAGCGGGACTAGCGGGAAGTTGGATTTGGGTACGCAGTATTTT CASSPSRSGTSGKLDLGTQYF
TRBJ2-3 few TRBV6-5 TRBD1 TGTGCCAGCGGCGGGACCGGGACAGGCAAAGATACGCAGTATTTT CASGGTGTGKDTQYF
TRBJ2-7 NA TRBV5-1 TRBD1 TGCGCCAGCAGCTTGGATTGGACAGGGGGCAACGAGCAGTACTTC CASSLDWTGGNEQYF
TRBJ2-7 NA TRBV3-1 NA TGTGCCAGCAGCCACCGGGCCCAGGGCTACGAGCAGTACTTC CASSHRAQGYEQYF
TRBJ2-2 few TRBV7-8 TRBD2 TGTGCCAGCAGCTTAGTGGGGACTAGCGGTACCGGGGAGCTGTTTTTT CASSLVGTSGTGELFF
TRBJ2-1 few TRBV20-1 TRBD2 TGCAGTGCTAGAGATGGGGCGGGAGTAGTATGGAGTGAGCAGTTCTTC CSARDGAGVVWSEQFF
TRBJ1-5 NA TRBV15 NA TGTGCCACCAGCAGGGCCGATTTCCAGCCCCAGCATTTT CATSRADFQPQHF
TRBJ1-5 few TRBV9 NA TGTGCCAGCAGCGTAGCTGTGGAGACAGAACAGCCCCAGCATTTT CASSVAVETEQPQHF
TRBJ2-7 NA TRBV7-9 TRBD1 TGTGCCAGCAGCCAGGGACAGAGGCTTAGCGAGCAGTACTTC CASSQGQRLSEQYF
TRBJ1-2 few TRBV29-1 TRBD1 TGCAGCGGGGCCGGGACAGACTATGGCTACACCTTC CSGAGTDYGYTF
TRBJ2-3 few TRBV12-3/TRBV12-4 TRBD2 TGTGCCAGCAGTGCACCGACTAGCGGGGTGGGGGATACGCAGTATTTT CASSAPTSGVGDTQYF
TRBJ2-1 few TRBV12-3/TRBV12-4 TRBD1 TGTGCCAGCAGTTTCGACAGGGATACGAGTGCAACTAATGAGCAGTTCTTC CASSFDRDTSATNEQFF
TRBJ2-1 NA TRBV6-4 TRBD2 TGTGCCAGCAGTGCCTCCCTTACGGGGGGCAATGAGCAGTTCTTC CASSASLTGGNEQFF
TRBJ2-6 NA TRBV15 TRBD1 TGTGCCACCAGCAGAGACCGGCAGGGGGTCTGGTCTGGGGCCAACGTCCTGACTTTC CATSRDRQGVWSGANVLTF
TRBJ2-4 NA TRBV20-1 TRBD2 TGCAGTGTTCGGGAGCGACTAGCGGGTAAAAACATTCAGTACTTC CSVRERLAGKNIQYF
TRBJ2-2 NA TRBV6-2/TRBV6-3 TRBD1 TGTGCCAGCAGCCAGACACAGGGGGCAGGGGACACCGGGGAGCTGTTTTTT CASSQTQGAGDTGELFF
TRBJ1-2 once TRBV4-1 NA TGCGCCAGCAGCCCGCCGGACGGAGCTAACTATGGCTACACCTTC CASSPPDGANYGYTF
TRBJ2-4 NA TRBV4-3 TRBD2 TGCGCCAGCAGCCAAGGGTTAGCGGGGGGGTGGAGCATTCAGTACTTC CASSQGLAGGWSIQYF
TRBJ2-1 NA TRBV7-7 NA TGTGCTAGCAGCTTAGTGACGGGGTCCAATGAGCAGTTCTTC CASSLVTGSNEQFF